The source of this TCR beta chain is a study of shared clonotypes between healthy human individuals. Broader study findings: Donor clonotype sharing was expected to depend on sequencing depth. The authors sampled blood alone, and tissue repertoires likely differ.

This clone appeared once. Its specificity is unknown. The V gene lost 0 bases and the J gene lost 2 bases, with 8 bases spanning the gap. Germline CDR1 and CDR2: ENHRY and SYGVKD. CDR3 size: 15 residues. Sequencing was performed with immunoSEQ multiplex PCR; in TCRdb, only in-frame clones are kept and a portion is missing. The data hold some 470,000 clones, with 76% observed a single time. The TCR originated in a woman between 40 and 50 years old in good health. Some clones in this sample may be carry-over from other donors' samples. The source material was PBMCs. V usage is TRBV10-3 and J usage is TRBJ2-1; D is unresolved. The chain's CDR3 is CAISESASTYNEQFF. The CDR3, as DNA: TGTGCCATCAGTGAGTCAGCGAGCACCTACAATGAGCAGTTCTTC.